Sequencing of this T cell receptor (beta chain) was carried out in a study of CD8+ T cells in alopecia areata. Researchers took lesional scalp punch biopsies and peripheral blood from people who were alopecia areata patients. Sorting of CD4+ and CD8+ T cells was performed on PBMCs. V was pared by 2 bases and J by 8 bases, with 15 bases between. The CDR3 consists of 14 residues. CDR1 SEHNR and CDR2 FQNEAQ come from the germline V gene (reference sequence). Study-wide points: Patients displayed less clarity in TCR sharing than mice, a finding possibly related to HLA.

About this clone itself: Its matching antigen is unknown.

Sequencing used cDNA as its template, made by extracting RNA and reverse transcribing it. Generated by immunoSEQ multiplex PCR, the TCRdb table keeps only in-frame clones and is missing some. The data show tens of thousands of clones, 62% seen once. Sequenced: NKG2D-high CD8+ T cells sorted from blood. The chain recombines TRBV7-9 with TRBJ1-1, with D possibly being TRBD1 (5 bases). This TCR came from a human donor with alopecia areata. DNA for the CDR3: TGTGCCAGCAGCTTACAGGGCGTAAAGCTGGAAGCTTTCTTT. The encoded protein is CASSLQGVKLEAFF.